The source of this T cell receptor beta chain is a study of Ad26.COV2.S vaccination and SARS-CoV-2 variants. Turning to the study itself: Once, or twice with 56 days between doses, Ad26.COV2.S was given intramuscularly.

Treatment in this sample: 15 to 20 received Ad26.COV2.S at low or high dose, single or two shots; 5 received placebo; per-sample allocation not given. At day 63 after the first vaccine or placebo injection, samples were drawn. Ad26 vector vaccine expressed Wuhan-strain SARS-CoV-2 spike. Profiled with immunoSEQ multiplex PCR; TCRdb holds only in-frame clones, not every one. The sample contains around 370,000 clones, roughly 85% of which appear only once. This clone was detected a few times. Germline V gene data show CDR1 as SGHTA and CDR2 as FQGNSA. CDR3 length: 13 amino acids. V was shortened by 5 bases and J by 2 bases, with 9 bases between the two germline ends.

The rearrangement joins TRBV7-2 to TRBJ2-5; D ambiguous. The sequenced sample was peripheral blood, obtained in a trial of Ad26.COV2.S vaccine versus placebo. The sequence derives from a person between 18 and 65 years old who received the Ad26.COV2.S COVID-19 vaccine or a placebo. The CDR3 DNA reads TGTGCCAGCAGCCGAGAAAGACAAGAGACCCAGTACTTC. Translated, it gives CASSRERQETQYF. Based on the CDR3 plus reference TRBV7-2 and TRBJ2-5, the full variable domain is GAGVSQSPSNKVTEKGKDVELRCDPISGHTALYWYRQSLGQGLEFLIYFQGNSAPDKSGLPSDRFSAERTGGSVSTLTIQRTQQEDSAVYLCASSRERQETQYFGPGTRLLVL.